What follows are 20 T cell receptor beta chains derived from one specimen sequenced in a study of shared clonotypes between healthy human individuals. Assay used: immunoSEQ multiplex PCR; TCRdb lists only in-frame clones, some missing. The sample contains fewer than 1.8 million clones, approximately 98.5% of which appear only once. Sequencing input: naive CD4+ T cells sorted from blood. Stated subset: CD45RA+ positively selected. The receptors shown here come from a man aged 25 to 45 in good health.

The V call is TRBV13, the J call TRBJ2-1; 12 bases are shared with TRBD2. The V and J ends lost 4 bases and 7 bases, in that order; junction bases with no gene match: 5. The CDR3 extends over 15 amino acids. From germline, CDR1 is PRHDT and CDR2 FYEKMQ (reference sequence). DNA for the CDR3: TGTGCCAGCAGCTCTACTAGCGGGAGGAGTAATGAGCAGTTCTTC. The encoded protein is CASSSTSGRSNEQFF.

The CDR3 loop reads CASSSDRNNQPQHF. The CDR3 nucleotides are TGTGCCAGCAGCTCCGACAGGAACAATCAGCCCCAGCATTTT. The rearrangement uses TRBV5-4 and TRBJ1-5; TRBD1 is a possible D gene (6 bases). V was shortened by 3 bases and J by 3 bases, with 10 bases between the two germline ends. The length of the CDR3 is 14 residues. Germline V lookup: CDR1 SGHNT, CDR2 YYREEE (reference sequence).

The chain employs TRBV27 and TRBJ1-1, with TRBD1 identical over 10 bases. Germline V lookup: CDR1 MNHEY, CDR2 SMNVEV (reference sequence). Trimming cost V 6 bases and J 0 bases; bases outside gene matches: 10. The CDR3 is made up of 17 amino acids. This CDR3 reads CASRRGQGGFMNTEAFF. The CDR3 DNA sequence: TGTGCCAGCAGACGAGGACAGGGGGGGTTCATGAACACTGAAGCTTTCTTT.

CDR3 DNA sequence: TGTGCCAGCAGCCGGGACAGGGCAACTCCAGAGACCCAGTACTTC. Its translation is CASSRDRATPETQYF. The rearrangement joins TRBV2 to TRBJ2-5, with TRBD1 matching over 9 bases. This CDR3 spans 15 amino acids. The trim removed 6 bases at V and 4 bases at J, leaving 9 bases unmatched. CDR1 SNHLY and CDR2 FYNNEI come from the germline V gene.

J is TRBJ2-7 and V is TRBV7-8, with TRBD2 as a possible D gene (6 bases). Germline V gene sequence: CDR1 SGHVS, CDR2 FQNEAQ. This CDR3 comprises 13 residues. Trimming removed 1 base at V and 7 bases at J, with 11 bases between. This CDR3 is CASSLGGVGEQYF. CDR3 nucleotide sequence: TGTGCCAGCAGCTTAGGCGGGGTGGGGGAGCAGTACTTC.

This chain uses TRBV9 with TRBJ1-2; D is ambiguous. Germline V gene data show CDR1 as SGDLS and CDR2 as YYNGEE. Between the trimmed V and J ends, which lost 0 bases and 6 bases, there was a span of 3 bases. CDR3 length: 11 amino acids. The CDR3 DNA reads TGTGCCAGCAGCGTAGGGAATGGCTACACCTTC. Protein: CASSVGNGYTF.

The chain combines TRBV4-1 with TRBJ2-5; no clear D gene. Trimming took 1 base from V and 4 from J, leaving 7 bases between them. CDR3 length: 13 residues. The germline V gene encodes CDR1 MGHRA and CDR2 YSYEKL. CDR3 region: CASSQVPLETQYF. The CDR3 DNA is TGCGCCAGCAGCCAAGTGCCCCTAGAGACCCAGTACTTC.

The genes are TRBV5-5 and TRBJ1-3; D may be TRBD1 (5 bases). Germline CDR1 is SGHKS and CDR2 is YYEKEE (reference sequence). V was pared by 3 bases and J by 2 bases, with 12 bases between. The CDR3 consists of 15 residues. CDR3: CASSSAGATGNTIYF. CDR3 nucleotide sequence: TGTGCCAGCAGCTCCGCCGGGGCTACTGGAAACACCATATATTTT.

The V call is TRBV28, the J call TRBJ2-1; possible D gene TRBD1, 5 bases. Germline lookup yields CDR1 MDHEN and CDR2 SYDVKM. Between the trimmed V and J ends, which lost 3 bases and 8 bases, there was a span of 17 bases. The CDR3 covers 15 residues. The CDR3 bases are TGTGCCAGCAGTTTGATTGGTCAGGGATCAGATGAGCAGTTCTTC. This encodes CASSLIGQGSDEQFF.

The rearrangement joins TRBV5-8 to TRBJ1-5; D is perhaps TRBD1 (5 bases). V was shortened by 5 bases and J by 9 bases, with 21 bases between the two germline ends. The CDR3 sequence is 15 residues long. Germline V lookup: CDR1 SGHTS, CDR2 YDEGEE. Written as DNA, the CDR3 is TGTGCCAGCAGTTTGAGAGGGGCCGGTCGTGCGCCCCAGCATTTT. This translates into CASSLRGAGRAPQHF. Filled out from reference TRBV5-8 and TRBJ1-5, the complete variable domain reads EAGVTQSPTHLIKTRGQQATLRCSPISGHTSVYWYQQALGLGLQFLLWYDEGEERNRGNFPPRFSGRQFPNYSSELNVNALELEDSALYLCASSLRGAGRAPQHFGDGTRLSIL.

The rearrangement uses TRBV28 and TRBJ2-3; D might be TRBD1 (5 bases). This CDR3 spans 13 amino acids. The V end lost 6 bases, the J end lost 5 bases, and 12 bases lay between the germline ends. CDR1 MDHEN and CDR2 SYDVKM come from the germline V gene. Here the CDR3 reads CASRGLQGDTQYF. The DNA of the CDR3 is TGTGCCAGCAGAGGGCTCCAGGGAGATACGCAGTATTTT.

V is TRBV27 and J is TRBJ2-3; 7 bases map to TRBD2. Germline V gives CDR1 MNHEY, CDR2 SMNVEV (reference sequence). Trimming removed 8 bases from V and 2 bases from J; junction bases left unmatched: 10. There are 15 residues in the CDR3. This CDR3 is CASGRGSGDTDTQYF. CDR3 nucleotides: TGTGCCAGCGGACGCGGGAGTGGAGACACAGATACGCAGTATTTT.

Comments on this clone: Additional DNA sequences in this sample encode the identical CDR3. CDR3 in amino acids: CASSLRTANTGELFF. CDR3 DNA: TGCGCCAGCAGTCTCCGGACAGCGAACACCGGGGAGCTGTTTTTT. This chain uses TRBV5-1 with TRBJ2-2; maybe TRBD1 (6 bases). The CDR3 extends over 15 amino acids. The germline V and J ends were trimmed by 5 bases and 0 bases, with 11 bases remaining between them. Germline assignment: CDR1 SGHRS and CDR2 YFSETQ.

The V and J genes are TRBV7-9 and TRBJ2-3; D possibly corresponds to TRBD2 (5 bases). Per the germline V gene, CDR1 is SEHNR and CDR2 is FQNEAQ (reference sequence). Trimming pared 3 bases from V and 5 bases from J, leaving 12 bases between. The CDR3 loop spans 14 amino acids. This CDR3 reads CASSFRGFGDTQYF. CDR3 nucleotides: TGTGCCAGCAGCTTCAGAGGGTTCGGAGATACGCAGTATTTT.

The rearrangement uses TRBV6-1 and TRBJ2-7; weak D call: TRBD2 (6 bases). Trimming cost V 3 bases and J 3 bases, with 12 bases left between them. Germline assignment: CDR1 MNHNS and CDR2 SASEGT. This CDR3 region has 14 residues. The CDR3 coding sequence is TGTGCCAGCAGTGAGGCGGGGAACCTCTACGAGCAGTACTTC. Protein sequence: CASSEAGNLYEQYF.

This rearrangement joins TRBV7-3 to TRBJ2-3, with D unresolved. V lost 5 bases, J lost 2 bases, and 5 bases lay in between. Germline V gene lookup returns CDR1 SGHTA and CDR2 FQGTGA. This CDR3 is built from 12 residues. This chain's CDR3 is CASSGSTDTQYF. CDR3 in DNA: TGTGCCAGCAGCGGATCCACAGATACGCAGTATTTT.

V is TRBV5-1 and J is TRBJ1-5, with a weak D call TRBD1 (6 bases). V lost 4 bases to trimming and J lost 5 bases, with 16 bases between them. Germline CDR1 is SGHRS and CDR2 is YFSETQ. The CDR3 totals 15 residues. CDR3 loop: CASSPTWGRDQPQHF. The CDR3 DNA reads as TGCGCCAGCAGCCCCACTTGGGGGCGAGATCAGCCCCAGCATTTT.

The V gene is TRBV2, the J gene TRBJ1-4; D remains ambiguous. Germline CDR1 is SNHLY and CDR2 is FYNNEI. The CDR3 contains 13 residues. V lost 1 base to trimming and J lost 10 bases, with 10 bases between them. CDR3 loop: CASSEGRGAKLFF. The DNA for the CDR3 is TGTGCCAGCAGTGAAGGACGGGGAGCAAAACTGTTTTTT.

The chain joins TRBV6-5 to TRBJ1-5; 9 bases are shared with TRBD1. V was pared by 6 bases and J by 4 bases, with 7 bases of the junction left unmatched. The CDR3 runs 15 residues. CDR1 is MNHEY and CDR2 is SVGAGI in the germline V gene. CDR3 coding DNA: TGTGCCAGCAGCCCGGGACAGGGTATAAATCAGCCCCAGCATTTT. Protein sequence: CASSPGQGINQPQHF.

This clone was found once. The gene calls are TRBV27 and TRBJ2-1; the match to TRBD2 covers 11 bases. The CDR3 is 16 amino acids. V lost 4 bases, J lost 3 bases, and 5 bases stayed unmatched. Germline CDR1 MNHEY, CDR2 SMNVEV (reference sequence). For the CDR3, the DNA is TGTGCCAGCAGTTCTCCCGGGACTAGCGGCTACAATGAGCAGTTCTTC. Amino acid sequence: CASSSPGTSGYNEQFF.